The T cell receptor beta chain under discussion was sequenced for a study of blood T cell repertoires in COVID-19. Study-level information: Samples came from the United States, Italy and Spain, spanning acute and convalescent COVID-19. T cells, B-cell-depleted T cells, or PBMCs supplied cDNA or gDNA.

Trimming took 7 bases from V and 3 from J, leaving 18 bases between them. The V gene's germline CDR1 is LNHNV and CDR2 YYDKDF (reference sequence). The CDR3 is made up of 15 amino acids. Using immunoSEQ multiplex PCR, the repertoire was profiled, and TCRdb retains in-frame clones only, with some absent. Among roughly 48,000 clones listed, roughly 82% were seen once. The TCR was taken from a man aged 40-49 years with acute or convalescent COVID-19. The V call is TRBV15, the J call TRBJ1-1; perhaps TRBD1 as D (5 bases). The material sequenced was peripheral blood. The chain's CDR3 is CATNRQGRWDTEAFF. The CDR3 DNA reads TGTGCCACCAACAGGCAGGGCCGATGGGACACTGAAGCTTTCTTT.